The source of this TCR beta chain is a study of blood T cell repertoires in COVID-19. On the study more broadly: The origin of the acute and convalescent COVID-19 samples was the United States, Italy and Spain.

Participants were placed into cohorts based on the clinical history they reported. Per the original data handling: Scientists estimated how many nucleated cells there were by amplifying reference gene primers. Assay used: immunoSEQ multiplex PCR; TCRdb lists only in-frame clones, some missing. Clone size and V and J calls were adopted from that table, with D and trimming inferred from the DNA. The data show around 300,000 clones, more than 75% seen once. This clone was picked up one time. V was cut by 3 bases and J by 7 bases, with 19 bases left in between. This CDR3 has 14 residues. Germline lookup yields CDR1 DFQATT and CDR2 SNEGSKA (reference sequence).

The clonotype was recovered from a woman aged 55-70 years in a cohort exposed to, infected with or recovered from COVID-19 (not recorded which). Sequences were obtained from PBMCs or T cells enriched from blood (not recorded which). This rearrangement joins TRBV20-1 to TRBJ2-7, with a weak D call TRBD2 (5 bases). The chain's CDR3 is CSASGSRAVREQYF. The DNA for the CDR3 is TGCAGTGCTAGTGGATCGAGGGCGGTTAGGGAGCAGTACTTC.